The 23 T cell receptor beta chains presented below share a single source sample, sequenced in a study of blood T cell repertoires in COVID-19. The data were produced by immunoSEQ multiplex PCR, yet TCRdb's version contains in-frame clones alone and is incomplete. Found here are about 160,000 clones, around 82% of them singletons; the top ten hold approximately 18%. Specimen: PBMCs or T cells enriched from blood (not recorded which). The receptors shown here come from a man between 60 and 75 years old who had recovered from COVID-19.

The CDR3 DNA reads TGTGCCAGTAGTATAGGGGCAGGGATGGGCACTGAAGCTTTCTTT. This sequence encodes CASSIGAGMGTEAFF. The chain uses TRBV19 and TRBJ1-1; the D gene is possibly TRBD1 (5 bases). This CDR3 comprises 15 residues. The V gene lost 1 base and the J gene lost 4 bases, with 13 bases spanning the gap. The germline CDR1 and CDR2 sequences are LNHDA and SQIVND (reference sequence). Full variable domain (outside the CDR3, taken from reference TRBV19 and TRBJ1-1): DGGITQSPKYLFRKEGQNVTLSCEQNLNHDAMYWYRQDPGQGLRLIYYSQIVNDFQKGDIAEGYSVSREKKESFPLTVTSAQKNPTAFYLCASSIGAGMGTEAFFGQGTRLTVV.

This clone was seen ten or more times. The chain has TRBV2 and TRBJ1-6; 7 positions match TRBD1. This CDR3 is built from 14 residues. Germline V CDR1 and CDR2: SNHLY, FYNNEI. J gave up 8 bases and V 5 bases, and 6 bases lay outside the gene matches. In nucleotides, the CDR3 is TGTGCCAGCAGTCTGGGACAGAAGGATTCACCCCTCCACTTT. Its translation is CASSLGQKDSPLHF.

The CDR3 sequence is CATSGRATGGDTQYF. Written as DNA, the CDR3 is TGTGCCACCAGCGGACGCGCGACGGGGGGAGATACGCAGTATTTT. The V call is TRBV15, the J call TRBJ2-3; 7 nucleotides match TRBD2. V lost 5 bases to trimming and J lost 5 bases; unmatched junction nucleotides: 10. The CDR3 consists of 15 residues. Germline CDR1 reads LNHNV; CDR2 reads YYDKDF (reference sequence).

The chain recombines TRBV6-5 with TRBJ2-3; 7 bases match TRBD2. Germline assignment: CDR1 MNHEY and CDR2 SVGAGI. The CDR3 extends over 16 amino acids. J was trimmed by 4 bases and V by 0 bases; bases with no gene match: 7. The CDR3 reads CASSYSTSWGADTQYF. For the CDR3, the DNA is TGTGCCAGCAGTTACTCGACTAGCTGGGGGGCAGATACGCAGTATTTT.

The chain combines TRBV2 with TRBJ2-2, with 9 bases fitting TRBD2. CDR1 is SNHLY and CDR2 is FYNNEI in the germline V gene. V gave up 5 bases and J gave up 7 bases; unmatched junction bases: 8. The CDR3 runs 15 residues. The CDR3 sequence is CASSKLAGEGGELFF. As DNA, the CDR3 is TGTGCCAGCAGTAAATTAGCGGGAGAGGGCGGGGAGCTGTTTTTT.

This clone was observed a single time. CDR3 protein: CASSIVGGAVTEAFF. The CDR3 DNA sequence: TGTGCCAGTAGTATCGTTGGGGGGGCAGTAACCGAAGCTTTCTTT. The rearrangement joins TRBV19 to TRBJ1-1; D perhaps matches TRBD1 (6 bases). V shed 3 bases and J shed 8 bases, with 19 bases lying between them. Looked up from germline, CDR1 is LNHDA and CDR2 is SQIVND (reference sequence). The CDR3 has 15 residues.

This chain connects TRBV11-2 to TRBJ1-1, with 10 positions matching TRBD1. CDR1 is SGHAT and CDR2 is FQNNGV in the germline V gene. The CDR3 covers 15 residues. The V and J ends lost 1 base and 1 base, in that order; junction bases with no gene match: 0. CDR3 DNA: TGTGCCAGCAGCTTAGGGACAGGGGGGAACACTGAAGCTTTCTTT. Translation: CASSLGTGGNTEAFF.

This clone appeared a few times. This chain links TRBV10-3 with TRBJ1-6; 9 bases line up with TRBD1. CDR3 size: 18 residues. In germline, CDR1 is ENHRY, CDR2 SYGVKD. The ends lost 4 bases at V and 6 bases at J; junction bases unmatched: 13. The CDR3, as DNA: TGTGCCATCAGTGCGAGCTTTACAGGGGGCGCCGGTAATTCACCCCTCCACTTT. Translating gives CAISASFTGGAGNSPLHF.

The V call is TRBV9, the J call TRBJ1-3, with D maybe TRBD1 (5 bases). The CDR3 contains 15 residues. V lost 0 bases and J 10 bases, leaving 17 bases between the germline ends. Germline CDR1 SGDLS, CDR2 YYNGEE. The CDR3 loop reads CASSVGGAGGDTIYF. CDR3 DNA: TGTGCCAGCAGCGTAGGAGGGGCAGGAGGGGATACCATATATTTT. The full variable domain, rest sourced from reference TRBV9 and TRBJ1-3, is DSGVTQTPKHLITATGQRVTLRCSPRSGDLSVYWYQQSLDQGLQFLIQYYNGEERAKGNILERFSAQQFPDLHSELNLSSLELGDSALYFCASSVGGAGGDTIYFGEGSWLTVV.

This clone was recorded a few times. This chain uses TRBV2 with TRBJ2-7; 7 nucleotides match TRBD1. Germline V gives CDR1 SNHLY, CDR2 FYNNEI. V was clipped by 4 bases and J by 7 bases; unmatched bases: 7. There are 13 residues in the CDR3. The CDR3 loop is CASSVDRMGEQYF. CDR3 coding DNA: TGTGCCAGCAGTGTGGACAGGATGGGGGAGCAGTACTTC.

The chain links TRBV13 to TRBJ1-6; tentative D call: TRBD1 (6 bases). The germline V gene has CDR1 PRHDT and CDR2 FYEKMQ (reference sequence). This CDR3 is 12 amino acids long. V was shortened by 6 bases and J by 8 bases, with 8 bases between the two germline ends. CDR3 sequence reads: CASRYRDSPLHF. For the CDR3, the DNA is TGTGCCAGCAGATACAGGGATTCACCCCTCCACTTT.

V is TRBV19 and J is TRBJ1-1; D unclear. V gave up 10 bases and J gave up 1 base, with 13 bases separating them. Per the germline V gene, CDR1 is LNHDA and CDR2 is SQIVND (reference sequence). The CDR3 has 13 residues. The CDR3 loop is CATEGIRNTEAFF. DNA of the CDR3: TGTGCCACAGAGGGTATAAGGAACACTGAAGCTTTCTTT.

The chain recombines TRBV4-1 with TRBJ2-3; TRBD2 matches at 13 bases. The CDR3 has 17 amino acids. The J segment lost 2 bases and the V segment lost 0 bases, leaving 2 bases of the junction unmatched. Per the germline V gene, CDR1 is MGHRA and CDR2 is YSYEKL. CDR3 protein: CASSQDGTSGTTDTQYF. CDR3 nucleotides: TGCGCCAGCAGCCAAGATGGGACTAGCGGGACCACAGATACGCAGTATTTT.

This clone occurred a few times. V is TRBV5-1 and J is TRBJ2-2; TRBD1 aligns across 8 bases. In germline, CDR1 is SGHRS, CDR2 YFSETQ. The CDR3 extends over 16 amino acids. Trimming cost V 4 bases and J 4 bases; bases outside gene matches: 9. This CDR3 is CASSARDRPVTGELFF. CDR3 DNA: TGCGCCAGCAGCGCCCGGGACAGGCCGGTCACCGGGGAGCTGTTTTTT.

The gene calls are TRBV3-1 (or the pseudogene TRBV3-2) and TRBJ2-2; 7 bases agree with TRBD2. This CDR3 has 17 amino acids. The V segment lost 4 bases and the J segment 4 bases; nucleotides outside the gene matches: 12. Germline values: CDR1 LGHDT, CDR2 YNNKEL (reference sequence). The CDR3, as DNA: TGTGCCAGCAGCCGCCTCCTACTAGCGCGAGGCACCGGGGAGCTGTTTTTT. Protein: CASSRLLLARGTGELFF.

This clone occurred once. This chain links TRBV11-2 with TRBJ2-1; no reliable D call. The CDR3 spans 15 residues. Germline values: CDR1 SGHAT, CDR2 FQNNGV. Trimming stripped 2 bases from V and 7 bases from J, with 15 bases between. In DNA, the CDR3 is TGTGCCAGCAGCTTATCTAGTATGCGTCCTAATGAGCAGTTCTTC. Protein: CASSLSSMRPNEQFF.

The genes are TRBV5-1 and TRBJ1-1; 8 bases align to TRBD1. The CDR3 has 14 amino acids. Germline V CDR1 and CDR2: SGHRS, YFSETQ. The V and J ends lost 3 bases and 0 bases, in that order; junction bases with no gene match: 1. CDR3 sequence: CASSSDRVNTEAFF. CDR3 in DNA: TGCGCCAGCAGCTCGGACAGGGTGAACACTGAAGCTTTCTTT.

This clone was counted between two and nine times. The J gene is TRBJ1-5, the V gene TRBV6-1; D is unresolved. Germline V CDR1 and CDR2: MNHNS, SASEGT. The V and J ends lost 4 bases and 3 bases respectively, with 16 bases between them. The CDR3 spans 16 residues. The CDR3 coding sequence is TGTGCCAGCAGTGGCGCCGGGAATCCATCCAATCAGCCCCAGCATTTT. Translation gives CASSGAGNPSNQPQHF.

This clone showed up just once. The gene calls are TRBV7-9 and TRBJ1-5, with a possible D match to TRBD1 (6 bases). V shed 4 bases and J shed 2 bases, with 15 bases lying between them. The germline V gene has CDR1 SEHNR and CDR2 FQNEAQ (reference sequence). This CDR3 has 16 residues. The CDR3 sequence: CASSSGRTEGNQPQHF. The CDR3 DNA is TGTGCCAGCAGCTCAGGACGGACAGAGGGCAATCAGCCCCAGCATTTT. Full variable domain (outside the CDR3, taken from reference TRBV7-9 and TRBJ1-5): DTGVSQNPRHKITKRGQNVTFRCDPISEHNRLYWYRQTLGQGPEFLTYFQNEAQLEKSRLLSDRFSAERPKGSFSTLEIQRTEQGDSAMYLCASSSGRTEGNQPQHFGDGTRLSIL.

This clone was seen a single time. As DNA, the CDR3 is TGTGCCAGCAGCCGGGACACTCAAGAGACCCAGTACTTC. Encoded protein: CASSRDTQETQYF. This chain connects TRBV2 to TRBJ2-5, with D possibly being TRBD1 (6 bases). From germline, CDR1 is SNHLY and CDR2 FYNNEI. CDR3 size: 13 residues. Trimming left V 6 bases short and J 2 bases short, with 10 bases between.

The chain uses TRBV3-1 (or the pseudogene TRBV3-2) and TRBJ2-3, with D maybe TRBD2 (6 bases). Germline CDR1 is LGHDT and CDR2 is YNNKEL (reference sequence). The CDR3 runs 15 residues. The V gene lost 4 bases and the J gene lost 2 bases, with 13 bases spanning the gap. DNA of the CDR3: TGTGCCAGCAGCCCAACCGGGACTTACACAGATACGCAGTATTTT. This translates into CASSPTGTYTDTQYF.

Worth noting for this clone: The same CDR3 is also encoded by other DNA sequences in this sample. The V and J genes are TRBV28 and TRBJ2-1, with a tentative D call TRBD1 (5 bases). The CDR3 runs to 15 residues. The germline gives CDR1 MDHEN, CDR2 SYDVKM. The V end was cut by 3 bases, the J end by 1 base, with 10 bases between. CDR3 residues: CASSLVGASYNEQFF. DNA for the CDR3: TGTGCCAGCAGTTTGGTAGGGGCGTCCTACAATGAGCAGTTCTTC.

This sequence joins TRBV6-2 or TRBV6-3 and TRBJ2-1; D may be TRBD2 (5 bases). The CDR3 covers 13 residues. The germline V and J ends were trimmed by 6 bases and 4 bases, with 10 bases remaining between them. The germline V gene has CDR1 MNHEY and CDR2 SVGEGT. CDR3 loop: CASSPTSYNEQFF. As DNA, the CDR3 is TGTGCCAGCAGCCCTACTAGTTACAATGAGCAGTTCTTC.